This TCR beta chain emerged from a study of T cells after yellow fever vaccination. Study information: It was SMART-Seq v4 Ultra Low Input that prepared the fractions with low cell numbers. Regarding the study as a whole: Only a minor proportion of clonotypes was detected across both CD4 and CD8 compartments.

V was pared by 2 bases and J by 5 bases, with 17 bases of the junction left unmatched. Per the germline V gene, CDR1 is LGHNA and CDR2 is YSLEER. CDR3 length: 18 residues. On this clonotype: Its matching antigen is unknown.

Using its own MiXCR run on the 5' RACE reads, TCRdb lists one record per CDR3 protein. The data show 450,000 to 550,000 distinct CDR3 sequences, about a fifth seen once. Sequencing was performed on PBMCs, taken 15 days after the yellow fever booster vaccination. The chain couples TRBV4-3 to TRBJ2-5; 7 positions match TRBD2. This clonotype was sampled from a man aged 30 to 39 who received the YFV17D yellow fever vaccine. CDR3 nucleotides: TGCGCCAGCAGCCAACATCACTCGGGCGGGGAGGGGCTGGAGACCCAGTACTTC. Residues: CASSQHHSGGEGLETQYF.